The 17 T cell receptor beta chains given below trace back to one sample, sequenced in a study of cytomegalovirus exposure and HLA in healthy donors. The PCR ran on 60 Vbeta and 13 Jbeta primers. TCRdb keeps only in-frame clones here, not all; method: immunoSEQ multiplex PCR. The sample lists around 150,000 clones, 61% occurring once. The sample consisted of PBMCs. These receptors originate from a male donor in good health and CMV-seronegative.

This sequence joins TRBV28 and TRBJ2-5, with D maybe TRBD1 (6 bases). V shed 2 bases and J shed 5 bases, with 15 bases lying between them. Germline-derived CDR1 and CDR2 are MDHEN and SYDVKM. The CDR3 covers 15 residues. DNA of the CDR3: TGTGCCAGCAGTTTACTCCCGAGGACAGCTGAGACCCAGTACTTC. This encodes CASSLLPRTAETQYF.

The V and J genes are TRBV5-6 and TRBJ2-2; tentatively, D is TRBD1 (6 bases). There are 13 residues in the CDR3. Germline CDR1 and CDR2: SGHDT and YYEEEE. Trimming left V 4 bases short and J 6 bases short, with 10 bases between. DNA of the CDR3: TGTGCCAGCAGCGGTTACAGGGCCGGGGAGCTGTTTTTT. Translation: CASSGYRAGELFF.

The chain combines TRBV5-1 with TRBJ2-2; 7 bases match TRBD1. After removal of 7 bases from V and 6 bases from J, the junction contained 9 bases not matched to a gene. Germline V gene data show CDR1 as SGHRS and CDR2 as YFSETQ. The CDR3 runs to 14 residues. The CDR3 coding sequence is TGCGCCAGCTGGGACAGTCAGGGGGCCGGGGAGCTGTTTTTT. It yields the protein CASWDSQGAGELFF.

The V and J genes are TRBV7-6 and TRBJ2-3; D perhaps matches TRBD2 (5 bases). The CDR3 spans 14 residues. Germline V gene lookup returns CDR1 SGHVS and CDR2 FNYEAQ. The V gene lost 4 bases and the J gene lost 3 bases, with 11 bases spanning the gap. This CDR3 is CASSSSGVTDTQYF. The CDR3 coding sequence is TGTGCCAGCAGCTCGTCCGGGGTTACAGATACGCAGTATTTT.

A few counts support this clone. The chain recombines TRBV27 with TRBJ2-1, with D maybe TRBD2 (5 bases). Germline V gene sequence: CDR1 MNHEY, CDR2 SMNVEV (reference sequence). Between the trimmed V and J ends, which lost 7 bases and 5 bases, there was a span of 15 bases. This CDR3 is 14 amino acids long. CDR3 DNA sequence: TGTGCCAGCATTAGGACTTTCGGCAACAATGAGCAGTTCTTC. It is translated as CASIRTFGNNEQFF.

CDR3: CASSRTGGVGETQYF. CDR3 bases: TGTGCCAGCAGCCGTACAGGGGGCGTAGGGGAGACCCAGTACTTC. The chain links TRBV7-9 to TRBJ2-5; 9 bases are shared with TRBD1. The CDR3 loop spans 15 amino acids. Germline CDR1 and CDR2: SEHNR and FQNEAQ (reference sequence). The J segment lost 5 bases and the V segment lost 5 bases, leaving 9 bases of the junction unmatched.

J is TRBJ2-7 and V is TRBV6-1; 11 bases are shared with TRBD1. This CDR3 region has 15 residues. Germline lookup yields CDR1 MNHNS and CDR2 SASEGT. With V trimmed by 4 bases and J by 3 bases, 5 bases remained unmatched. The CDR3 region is CASSGSGTGGYEQYF. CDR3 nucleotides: TGTGCCAGCAGTGGCTCCGGGACAGGGGGCTACGAGCAGTACTTC.

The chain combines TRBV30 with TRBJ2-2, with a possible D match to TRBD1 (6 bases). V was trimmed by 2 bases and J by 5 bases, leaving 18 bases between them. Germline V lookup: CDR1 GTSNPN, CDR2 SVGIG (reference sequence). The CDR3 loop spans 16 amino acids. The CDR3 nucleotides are TGTGCCTGGAGTCCGGGGAGAGGGACACTTACCGGGGAGCTGTTTTTT. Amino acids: CAWSPGRGTLTGELFF.

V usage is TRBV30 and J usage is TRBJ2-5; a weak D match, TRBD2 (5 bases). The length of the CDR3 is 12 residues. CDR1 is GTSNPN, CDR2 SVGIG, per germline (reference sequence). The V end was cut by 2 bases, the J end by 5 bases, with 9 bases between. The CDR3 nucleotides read TGTGCCTGGAGTTACGGGGTTGAGACCCAGTACTTC. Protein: CAWSYGVETQYF.

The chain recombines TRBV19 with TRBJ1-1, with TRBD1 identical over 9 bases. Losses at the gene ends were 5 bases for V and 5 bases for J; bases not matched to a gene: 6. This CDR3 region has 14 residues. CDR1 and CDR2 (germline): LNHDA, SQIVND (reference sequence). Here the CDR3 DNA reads TGTGCCAGTAGTCCGGGGACAGGGCCGACTGAAGCTTTCTTT. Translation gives CASSPGTGPTEAFF.

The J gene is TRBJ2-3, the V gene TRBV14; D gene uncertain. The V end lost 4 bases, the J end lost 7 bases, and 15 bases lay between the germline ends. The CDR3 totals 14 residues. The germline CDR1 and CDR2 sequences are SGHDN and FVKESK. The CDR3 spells CASSLSPMRHTQYF. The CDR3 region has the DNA TGTGCCAGCAGCCTCTCGCCGATGAGGCATACGCAGTATTTT.

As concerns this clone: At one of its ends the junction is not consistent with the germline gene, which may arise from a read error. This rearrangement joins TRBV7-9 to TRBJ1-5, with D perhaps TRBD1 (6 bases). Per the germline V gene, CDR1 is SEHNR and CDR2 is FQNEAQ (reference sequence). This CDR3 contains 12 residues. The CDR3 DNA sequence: TGTTCCAGCAGCCTCTCAGGGGAACCCCAGCATTTT. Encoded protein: CSSSLSGEPQHF. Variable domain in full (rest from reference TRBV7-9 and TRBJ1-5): DTGVSQNPRHKITKRGQNVTFRCDPISEHNRLYWYRQTLGQGPEFLTYFQNEAQLEKSRLLSDRFSAERPKGSFSTLEIQRTEQGDSAMYLCSSSLSGEPQHFGDGTRLSIL.

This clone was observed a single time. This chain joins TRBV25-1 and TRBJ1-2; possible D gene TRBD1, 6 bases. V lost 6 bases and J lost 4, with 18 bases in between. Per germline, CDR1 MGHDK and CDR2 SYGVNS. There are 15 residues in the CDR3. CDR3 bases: TGTGCCAGCAGCCCGTACCGGGGGGCTGGCTATGGCTACACCTTC. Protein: CASSPYRGAGYGYTF.

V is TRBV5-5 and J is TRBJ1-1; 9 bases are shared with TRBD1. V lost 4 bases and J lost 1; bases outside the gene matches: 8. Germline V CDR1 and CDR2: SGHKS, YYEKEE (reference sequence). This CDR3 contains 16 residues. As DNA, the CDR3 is TGTGCCAGCAGCCCGGACAGGGGAACCCAGAACACTGAAGCTTTCTTT. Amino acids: CASSPDRGTQNTEAFF.

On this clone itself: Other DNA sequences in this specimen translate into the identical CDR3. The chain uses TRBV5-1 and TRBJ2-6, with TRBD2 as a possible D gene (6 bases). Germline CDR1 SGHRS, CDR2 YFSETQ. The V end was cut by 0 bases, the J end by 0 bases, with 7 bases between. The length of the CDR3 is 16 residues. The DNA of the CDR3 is TGCGCCAGCAGCTTGGCCGGGGGCTCTGGGGCCAACGTCCTGACTTTC. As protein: CASSLAGGSGANVLTF.

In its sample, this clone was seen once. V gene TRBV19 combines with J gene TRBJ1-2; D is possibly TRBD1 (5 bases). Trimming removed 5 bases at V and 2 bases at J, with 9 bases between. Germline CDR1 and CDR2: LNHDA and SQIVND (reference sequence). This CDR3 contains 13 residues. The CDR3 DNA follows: TGTGCCAGTAGTCCCCAGGGCAACTATGGCTACACCTTC. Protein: CASSPQGNYGYTF. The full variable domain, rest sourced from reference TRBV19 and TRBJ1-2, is DGGITQSPKYLFRKEGQNVTLSCEQNLNHDAMYWYRQDPGQGLRLIYYSQIVNDFQKGDIAEGYSVSREKKESFPLTVTSAQKNPTAFYLCASSPQGNYGYTFGSGTRLTVV.

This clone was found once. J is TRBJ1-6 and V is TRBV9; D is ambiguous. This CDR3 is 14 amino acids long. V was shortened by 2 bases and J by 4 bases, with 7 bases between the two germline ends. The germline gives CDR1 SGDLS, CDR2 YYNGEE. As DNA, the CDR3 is TGTGCCAGCAGCGTTCAAGCGTATAATTCACCCCTCCACTTT. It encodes CASSVQAYNSPLHF.